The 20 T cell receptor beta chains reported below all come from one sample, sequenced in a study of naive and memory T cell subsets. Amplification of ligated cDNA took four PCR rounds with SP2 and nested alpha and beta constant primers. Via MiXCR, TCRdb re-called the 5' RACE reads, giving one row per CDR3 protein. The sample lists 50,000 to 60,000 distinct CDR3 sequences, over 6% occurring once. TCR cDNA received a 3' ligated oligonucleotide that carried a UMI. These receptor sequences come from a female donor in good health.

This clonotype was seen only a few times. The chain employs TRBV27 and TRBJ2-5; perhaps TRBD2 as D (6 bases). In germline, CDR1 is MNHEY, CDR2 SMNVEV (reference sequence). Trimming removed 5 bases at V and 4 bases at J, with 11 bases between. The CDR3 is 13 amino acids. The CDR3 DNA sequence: TGTGCCAGCAGTCGCGGGACCGTAGAGACCCAGTACTTC. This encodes CASSRGTVETQYF.

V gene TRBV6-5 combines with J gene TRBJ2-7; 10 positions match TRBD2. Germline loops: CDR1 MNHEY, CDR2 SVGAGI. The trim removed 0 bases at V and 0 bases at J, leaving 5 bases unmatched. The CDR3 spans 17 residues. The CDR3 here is CASSYSASGGLSYEQYF. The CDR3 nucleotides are TGTGCCAGCAGTTACTCGGCTAGCGGGGGCCTCTCCTACGAGCAGTACTTC.

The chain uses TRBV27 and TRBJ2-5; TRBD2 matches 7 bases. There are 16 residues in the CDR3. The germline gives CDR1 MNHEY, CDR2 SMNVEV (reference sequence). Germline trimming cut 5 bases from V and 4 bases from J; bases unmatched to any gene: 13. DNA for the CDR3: TGTGCCAGCAGTCCCCGGATGGTAGCGGGTGCAGAGACCCAGTACTTC. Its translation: CASSPRMVAGAETQYF.

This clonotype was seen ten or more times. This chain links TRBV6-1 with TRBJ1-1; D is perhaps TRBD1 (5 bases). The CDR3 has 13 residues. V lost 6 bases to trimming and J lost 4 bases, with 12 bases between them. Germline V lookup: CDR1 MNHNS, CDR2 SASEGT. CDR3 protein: CASSPGLFTEAFF. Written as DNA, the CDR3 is TGTGCCAGCAGCCCGGGACTGTTCACTGAAGCTTTCTTT.

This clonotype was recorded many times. CDR3 sequence reads: CSARDRGYRTEAFF. Written as DNA, the CDR3 is TGCAGTGCTAGAGATCGAGGATATCGGACTGAAGCTTTCTTT. The rearrangement links TRBV20-1 to TRBJ1-1; D unresolved. This CDR3 contains 14 residues. In germline, CDR1 is DFQATT, CDR2 SNEGSKA (reference sequence). V was clipped by 0 bases and J by 5 bases, with 13 bases between them.

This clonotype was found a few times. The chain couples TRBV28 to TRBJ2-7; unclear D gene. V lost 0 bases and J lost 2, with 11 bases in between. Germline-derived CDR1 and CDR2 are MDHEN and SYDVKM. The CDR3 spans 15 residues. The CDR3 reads CASSLWSLLAYEQYF. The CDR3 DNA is TGTGCCAGCAGTTTATGGTCTCTTCTCGCCTACGAGCAGTACTTC.

This CDR3 is CASSSGGHSGANVLTF. CDR3 DNA: TGTGCCAGCAGTTCGGGCGGCCACTCTGGGGCCAACGTCCTGACTTTC. This chain joins TRBV6-2 or TRBV6-3 and TRBJ2-6; D unresolved. Germline V gene data show CDR1 as MNHEY and CDR2 as SVGEGT. This CDR3 has 16 amino acids. V lost 4 bases and J 0 bases, leaving 10 bases between the germline ends.

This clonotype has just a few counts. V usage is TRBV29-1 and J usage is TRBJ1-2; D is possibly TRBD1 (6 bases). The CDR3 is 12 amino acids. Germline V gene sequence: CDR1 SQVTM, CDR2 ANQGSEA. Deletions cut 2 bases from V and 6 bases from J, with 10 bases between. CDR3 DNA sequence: TGCAGCGTTGAATTATGGACAGATGGCTACACCTTC. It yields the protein CSVELWTDGYTF.

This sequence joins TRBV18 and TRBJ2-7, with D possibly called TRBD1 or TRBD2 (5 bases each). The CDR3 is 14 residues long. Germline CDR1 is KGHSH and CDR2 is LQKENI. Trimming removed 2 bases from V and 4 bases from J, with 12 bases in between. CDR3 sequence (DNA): TGTGCCAGCTCACCAACGGGGACCCAGTACGAGCAGTACTTC. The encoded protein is CASSPTGTQYEQYF.

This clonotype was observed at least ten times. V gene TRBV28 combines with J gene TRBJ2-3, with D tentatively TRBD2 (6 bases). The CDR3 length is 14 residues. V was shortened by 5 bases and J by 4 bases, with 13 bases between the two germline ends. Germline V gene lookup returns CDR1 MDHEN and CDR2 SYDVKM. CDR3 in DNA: TGTGCCAGCAGTCGCGGGACTCGTTCAGATACGCAGTATTTT. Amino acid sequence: CASSRGTRSDTQYF.

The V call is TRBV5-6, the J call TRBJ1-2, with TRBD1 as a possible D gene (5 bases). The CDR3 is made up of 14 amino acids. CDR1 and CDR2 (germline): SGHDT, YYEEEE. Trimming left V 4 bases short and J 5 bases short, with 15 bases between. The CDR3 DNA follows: TGTGCCAGCAGCCTAGGGCCAGGGATTTATGGCTACACCTTC. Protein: CASSLGPGIYGYTF.

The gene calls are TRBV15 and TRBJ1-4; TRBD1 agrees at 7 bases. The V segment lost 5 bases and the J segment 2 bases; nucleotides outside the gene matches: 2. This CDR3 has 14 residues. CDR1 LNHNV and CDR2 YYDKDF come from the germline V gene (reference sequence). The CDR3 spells CATSGQETNEKLFF. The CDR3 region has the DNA TGTGCCACCAGCGGACAGGAGACTAATGAAAAACTGTTTTTT.

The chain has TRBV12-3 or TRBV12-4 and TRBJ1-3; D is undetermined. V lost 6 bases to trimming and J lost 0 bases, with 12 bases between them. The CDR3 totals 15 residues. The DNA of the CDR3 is TGTGCCAGCAGCGGAGGCACTGACTCTGGAAACACCATATATTTT. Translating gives CASSGGTDSGNTIYF.

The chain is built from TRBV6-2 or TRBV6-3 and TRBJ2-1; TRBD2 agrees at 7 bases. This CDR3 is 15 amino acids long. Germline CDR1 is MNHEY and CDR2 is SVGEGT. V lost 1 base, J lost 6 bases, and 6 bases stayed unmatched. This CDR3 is CASSYLGGVGNEQFF. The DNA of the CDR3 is TGTGCCAGCAGTTACTTGGGGGGGGTCGGCAATGAGCAGTTCTTC.

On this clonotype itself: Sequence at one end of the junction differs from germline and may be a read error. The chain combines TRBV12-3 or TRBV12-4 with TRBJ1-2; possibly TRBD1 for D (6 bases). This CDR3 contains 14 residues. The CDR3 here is CASSFGTNNYGDTF. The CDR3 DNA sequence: TGTGCCAGCAGTTTCGGGACAAATAACTATGGCGACACCTTC.

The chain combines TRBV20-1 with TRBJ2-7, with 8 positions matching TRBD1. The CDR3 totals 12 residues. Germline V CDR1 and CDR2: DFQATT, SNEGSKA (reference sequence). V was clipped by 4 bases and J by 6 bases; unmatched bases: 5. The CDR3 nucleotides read TGCAGTGCTACTAAGACAGGGGTCGAGCAGTACTTC. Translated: CSATKTGVEQYF.

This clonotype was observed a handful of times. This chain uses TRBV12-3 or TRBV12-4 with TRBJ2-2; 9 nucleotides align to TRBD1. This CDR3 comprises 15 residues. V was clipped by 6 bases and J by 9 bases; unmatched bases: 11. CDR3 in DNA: TGTGCCAGCAGATCCGGGACAGGGATGCCCAGGGAGCTGTTTTTT. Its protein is CASRSGTGMPRELFF.

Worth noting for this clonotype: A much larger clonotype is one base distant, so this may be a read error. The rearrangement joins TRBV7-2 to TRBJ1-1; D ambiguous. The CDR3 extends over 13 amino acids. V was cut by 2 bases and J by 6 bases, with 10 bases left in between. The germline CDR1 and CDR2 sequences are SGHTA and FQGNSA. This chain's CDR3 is CASSLTGNSEAFF. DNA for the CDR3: TGTGCCAGCAGCTTAACGGGCAACTCTGAAGCTTTCTTT.

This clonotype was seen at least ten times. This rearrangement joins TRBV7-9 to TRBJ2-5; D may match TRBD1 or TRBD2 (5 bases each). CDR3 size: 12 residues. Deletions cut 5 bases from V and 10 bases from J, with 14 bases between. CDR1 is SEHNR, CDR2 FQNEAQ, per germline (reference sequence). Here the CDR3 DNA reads TGTGCCAGCAGCCGTGGACAAGAGGGCCAGTACTTC. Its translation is CASSRGQEGQYF.

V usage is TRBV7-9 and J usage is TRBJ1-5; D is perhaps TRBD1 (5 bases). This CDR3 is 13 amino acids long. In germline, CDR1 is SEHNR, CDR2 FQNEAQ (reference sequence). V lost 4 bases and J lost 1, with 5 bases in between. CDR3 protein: CASSWTSNQPQHF. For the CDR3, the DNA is TGTGCCAGCAGCTGGACAAGCAATCAGCCCCAGCATTTT.